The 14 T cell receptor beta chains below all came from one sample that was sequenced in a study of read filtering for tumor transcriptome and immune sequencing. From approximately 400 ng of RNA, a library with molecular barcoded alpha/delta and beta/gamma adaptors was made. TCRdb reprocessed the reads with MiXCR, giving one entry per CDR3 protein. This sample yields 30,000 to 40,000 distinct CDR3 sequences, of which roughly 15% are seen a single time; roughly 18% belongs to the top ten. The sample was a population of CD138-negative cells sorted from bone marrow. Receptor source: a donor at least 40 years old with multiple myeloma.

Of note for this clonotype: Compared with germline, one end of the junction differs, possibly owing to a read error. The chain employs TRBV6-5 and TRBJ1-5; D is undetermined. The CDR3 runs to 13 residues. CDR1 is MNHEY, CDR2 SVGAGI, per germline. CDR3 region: CASSYKRNLPQHF. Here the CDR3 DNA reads TGTGCCAGCAGTTACAAGAGGAATCTGCCCCAGCATTTT.

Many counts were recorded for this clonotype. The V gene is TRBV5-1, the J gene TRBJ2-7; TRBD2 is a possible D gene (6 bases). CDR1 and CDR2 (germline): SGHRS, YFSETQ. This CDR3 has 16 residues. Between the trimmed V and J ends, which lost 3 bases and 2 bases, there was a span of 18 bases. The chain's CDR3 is CASSWAITGDAYEQYF. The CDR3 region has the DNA TGCGCCAGCAGCTGGGCAATTACGGGGGATGCCTACGAGCAGTACTTC. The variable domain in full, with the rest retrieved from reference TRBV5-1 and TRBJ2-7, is KAGVTQTPRYLIKTRGQQVTLSCSPISGHRSVSWYQQTPGQGLQFLFEYFSETQRNKGNFPGRFSGRQFSNSRSEMNVSTLELGDSALYLCASSWAITGDAYEQYFGPGTRLTVT.

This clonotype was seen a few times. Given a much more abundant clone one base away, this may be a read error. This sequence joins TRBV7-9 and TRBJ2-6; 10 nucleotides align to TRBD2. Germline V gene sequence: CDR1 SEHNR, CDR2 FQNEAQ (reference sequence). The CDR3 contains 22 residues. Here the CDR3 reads CASSSESGGVSLAGVGGNVLTF. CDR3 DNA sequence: TGTGCCAGCAGCTCCGAATCAGGGGGCGTAAGTCTAGCGGGGGTCGGGGGCAACGTCCTGACTTTC.

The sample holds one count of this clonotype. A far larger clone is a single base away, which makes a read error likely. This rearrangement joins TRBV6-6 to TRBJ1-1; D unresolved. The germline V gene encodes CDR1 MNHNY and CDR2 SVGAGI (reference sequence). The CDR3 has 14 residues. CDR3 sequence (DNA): TGTGCCAGCAGTTACAGGTCAGCGAACACTGACGCTTTCTTT. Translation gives CASSYRSANTDAFF.

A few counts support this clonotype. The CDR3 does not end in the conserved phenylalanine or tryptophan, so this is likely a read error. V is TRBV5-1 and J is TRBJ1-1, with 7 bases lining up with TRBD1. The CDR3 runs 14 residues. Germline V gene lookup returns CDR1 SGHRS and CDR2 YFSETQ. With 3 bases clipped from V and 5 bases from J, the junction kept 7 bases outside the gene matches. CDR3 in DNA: TGCGCCAGCAGCTCCGGGACAGAGGGTACTGAAGCTTTCCTT. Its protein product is CASSSGTEGTEAFL.

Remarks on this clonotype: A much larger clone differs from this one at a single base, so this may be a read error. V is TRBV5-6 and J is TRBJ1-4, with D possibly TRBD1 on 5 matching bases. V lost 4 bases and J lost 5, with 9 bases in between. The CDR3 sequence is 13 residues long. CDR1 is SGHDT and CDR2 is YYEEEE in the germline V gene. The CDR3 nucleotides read TGTGCCAGCAGCCTTGGGGGGAATGAAAAACTGTTTTTT. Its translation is CASSLGGNEKLFF.

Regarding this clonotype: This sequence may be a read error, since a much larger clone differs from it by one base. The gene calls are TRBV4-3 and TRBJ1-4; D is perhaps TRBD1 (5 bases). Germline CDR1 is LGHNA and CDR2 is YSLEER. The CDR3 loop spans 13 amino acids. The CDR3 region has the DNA TGCGCCAGCAGCCACACTCAGGGCTTTAAACTGCTTTTT. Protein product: CASSHTQGFKLLF.

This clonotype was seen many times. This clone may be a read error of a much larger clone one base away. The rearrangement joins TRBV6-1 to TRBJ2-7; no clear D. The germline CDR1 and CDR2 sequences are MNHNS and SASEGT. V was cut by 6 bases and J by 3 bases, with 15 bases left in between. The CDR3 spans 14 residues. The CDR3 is CASSDHFIFYEQYF. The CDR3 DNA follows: TGTGCCAGCAGCGATCACTTCATATTCTACGAGCAGTACTTC.

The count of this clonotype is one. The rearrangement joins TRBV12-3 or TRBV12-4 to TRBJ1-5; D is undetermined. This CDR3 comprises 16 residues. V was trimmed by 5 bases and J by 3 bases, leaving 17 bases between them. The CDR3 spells CASSHERPSNNQPQHF. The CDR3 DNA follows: TGTGCCAGCAGTCATGAACGCCCTTCGAACAATCAGCCCCAGCATTTT.

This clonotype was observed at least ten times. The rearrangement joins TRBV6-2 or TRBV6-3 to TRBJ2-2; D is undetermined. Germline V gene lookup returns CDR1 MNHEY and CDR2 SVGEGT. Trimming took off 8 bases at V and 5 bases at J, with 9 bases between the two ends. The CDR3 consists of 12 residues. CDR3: CASGVWTGELFF. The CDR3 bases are TGTGCCAGCGGTGTGTGGACCGGGGAGCTGTTTTTT.

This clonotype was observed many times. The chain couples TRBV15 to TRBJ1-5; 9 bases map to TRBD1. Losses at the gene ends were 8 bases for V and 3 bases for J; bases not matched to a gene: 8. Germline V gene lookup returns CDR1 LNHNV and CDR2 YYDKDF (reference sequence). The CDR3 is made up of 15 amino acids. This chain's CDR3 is CATHPTGGFNQPQHF. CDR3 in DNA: TGTGCCACCCACCCTACAGGGGGCTTCAATCAGCCCCAGCATTTT.

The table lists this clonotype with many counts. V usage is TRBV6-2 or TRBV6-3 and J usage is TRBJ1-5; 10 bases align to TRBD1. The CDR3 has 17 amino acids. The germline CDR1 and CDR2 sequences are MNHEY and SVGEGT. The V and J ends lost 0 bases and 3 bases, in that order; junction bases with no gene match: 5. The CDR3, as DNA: TGTGCCAGCAGTTACTCGACAGGGGGCCCTGACAATCAGCCCCAGCATTTT. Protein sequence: CASSYSTGGPDNQPQHF.

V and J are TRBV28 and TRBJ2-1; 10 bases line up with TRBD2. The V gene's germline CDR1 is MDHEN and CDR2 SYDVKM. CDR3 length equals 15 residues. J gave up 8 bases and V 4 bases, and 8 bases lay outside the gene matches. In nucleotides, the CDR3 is TGTGCCAGCAGTTCTGTAGCGGGAGGTTCCGATGAGCAGTTCTTC. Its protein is CASSSVAGGSDEQFF.

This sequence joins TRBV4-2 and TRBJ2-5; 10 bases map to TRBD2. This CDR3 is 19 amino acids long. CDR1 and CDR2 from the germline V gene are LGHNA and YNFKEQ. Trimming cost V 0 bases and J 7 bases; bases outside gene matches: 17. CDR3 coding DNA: TGTGCCAGCAGCCAAGAAGGCCGCGGCCCCCTAGCGGGGGTGCGGACCCAGTACTTC. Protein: CASSQEGRGPLAGVRTQYF.